The clone carrying this T cell receptor (beta chain) was picked up a small number of times. The antigen remains undetermined. Repertoires were generated with immunoSEQ multiplex PCR, while TCRdb's copy carries only in-frame clones and drops some. This sample has 80,000 to 100,000 clones, with approximately 93% found just once. The CDR3 is 17 residues long. Germline V gene data show CDR1 as SGHTA and CDR2 as FQGNSA. The ends lost 5 bases at V and 3 bases at J; junction bases unmatched: 14. The sample comes from a study of OX40 agonist ivuxolimab in advanced cancers. Across the study: At roughly 80% male, the cohort had a mean age of about 60 years, ranging from roughly 20 to 90. Treatment received earlier with anti-PD-1, anti-PD-L1 or anti-CTLA-4 agents was allowed, and under 50% had some.

Notes on the study in general: Also showing low normalized T-cell clonal expansion were some of the nonresponders. The work left the antigen specificity of expanded peripheral T cells undetermined.

Material: CD4+ or CD8+ T cells sorted from blood, obtained in a trial of the OX40 agonist ivuxolimab. This rearrangement joins TRBV7-2 to TRBJ2-5, with 8 bases fitting TRBD2. The TCR was taken from an adult with an advanced solid tumor such as melanoma, head and neck, liver or kidney cancer. DNA for the CDR3: TGTGCCAGCAGCCGTCCCGCGGGAGGAGGTGGTGAAGAGACCCAGTACTTC. It encodes CASSRPAGGGGEETQYF.